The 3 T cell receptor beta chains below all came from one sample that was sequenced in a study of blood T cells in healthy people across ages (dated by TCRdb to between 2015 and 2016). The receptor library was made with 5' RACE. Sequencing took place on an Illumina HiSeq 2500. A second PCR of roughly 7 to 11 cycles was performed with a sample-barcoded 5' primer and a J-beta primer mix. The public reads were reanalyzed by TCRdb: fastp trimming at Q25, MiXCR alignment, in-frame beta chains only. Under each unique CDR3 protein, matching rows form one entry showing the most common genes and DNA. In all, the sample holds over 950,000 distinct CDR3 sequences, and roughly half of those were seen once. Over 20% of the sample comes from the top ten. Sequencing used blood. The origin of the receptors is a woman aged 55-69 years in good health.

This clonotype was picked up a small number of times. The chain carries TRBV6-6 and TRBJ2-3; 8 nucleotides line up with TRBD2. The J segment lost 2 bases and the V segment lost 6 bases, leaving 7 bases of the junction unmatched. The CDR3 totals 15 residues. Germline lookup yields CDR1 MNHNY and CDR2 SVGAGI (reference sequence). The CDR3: CASSNSGSITDTQYF. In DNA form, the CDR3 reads TGTGCCAGCAGCAACAGCGGGAGCATCACAGATACGCAGTATTTT.

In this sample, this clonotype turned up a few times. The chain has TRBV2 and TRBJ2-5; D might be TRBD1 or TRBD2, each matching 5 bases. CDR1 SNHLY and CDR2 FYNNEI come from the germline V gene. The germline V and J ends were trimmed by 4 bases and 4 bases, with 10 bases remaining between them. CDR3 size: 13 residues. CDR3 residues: CASSVTGPETQYF. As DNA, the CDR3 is TGTGCCAGCAGTGTGACGGGACCAGAGACCCAGTACTTC.

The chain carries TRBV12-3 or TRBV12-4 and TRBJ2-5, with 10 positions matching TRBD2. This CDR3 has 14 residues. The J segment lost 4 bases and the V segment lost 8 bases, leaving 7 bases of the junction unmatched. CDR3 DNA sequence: TGTGCCAGCGCCAGGGTAGCGGGAGGAGAGACCCAGTACTTC. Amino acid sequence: CASARVAGGETQYF.